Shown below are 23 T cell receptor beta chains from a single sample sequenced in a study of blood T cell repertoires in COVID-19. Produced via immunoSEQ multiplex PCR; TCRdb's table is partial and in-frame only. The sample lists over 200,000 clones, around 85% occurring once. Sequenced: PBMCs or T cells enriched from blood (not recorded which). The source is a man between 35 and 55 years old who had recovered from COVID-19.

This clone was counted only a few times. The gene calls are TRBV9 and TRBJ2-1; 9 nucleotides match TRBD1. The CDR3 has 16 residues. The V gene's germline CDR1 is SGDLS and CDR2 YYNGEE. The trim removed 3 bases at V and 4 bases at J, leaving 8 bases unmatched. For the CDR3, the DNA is TGTGCCAGCAGCGGCACGGGACAGGGAATGTACAATGAGCAGTTCTTC. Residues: CASSGTGQGMYNEQFF.

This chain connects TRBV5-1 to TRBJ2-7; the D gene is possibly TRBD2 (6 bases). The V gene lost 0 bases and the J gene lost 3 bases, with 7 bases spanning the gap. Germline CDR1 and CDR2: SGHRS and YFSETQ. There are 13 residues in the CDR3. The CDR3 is CASSLGDFYEQYF. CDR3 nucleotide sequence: TGCGCCAGCAGCTTGGGGGACTTCTACGAGCAGTACTTC. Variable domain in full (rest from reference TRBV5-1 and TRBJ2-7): KAGVTQTPRYLIKTRGQQVTLSCSPISGHRSVSWYQQTPGQGLQFLFEYFSETQRNKGNFPGRFSGRQFSNSRSEMNVSTLELGDSALYLCASSLGDFYEQYFGPGTRLTVT.

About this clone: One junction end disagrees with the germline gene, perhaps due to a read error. CDR3 amino acids: CASSLAGGSDTQYF. The CDR3, as DNA: TGTGCCAGCAGCCTAGCGGGAGGGTCAGATACGCAGTATTTT. V and J are TRBV7-8 and TRBJ2-3, with 12 positions matching TRBD2. The CDR3 is 14 amino acids. Germline CDR1 SGHVS, CDR2 FQNEAQ.

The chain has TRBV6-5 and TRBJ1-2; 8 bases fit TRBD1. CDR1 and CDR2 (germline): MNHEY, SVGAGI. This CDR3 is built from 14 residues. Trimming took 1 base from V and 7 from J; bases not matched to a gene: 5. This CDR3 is CASSYLRQGTGYTF. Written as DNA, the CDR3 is TGTGCCAGCAGTTACTTGAGACAGGGGACTGGCTACACCTTC.

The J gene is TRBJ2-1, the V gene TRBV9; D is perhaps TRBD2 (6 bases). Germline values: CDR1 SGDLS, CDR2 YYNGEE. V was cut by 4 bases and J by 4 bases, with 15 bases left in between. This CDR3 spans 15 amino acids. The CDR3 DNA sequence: TGTGCCAGCAGCCCTGGAGGACTACCTTACAATGAGCAGTTCTTC. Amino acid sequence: CASSPGGLPYNEQFF.

The CDR3 reads CASSFLAGYTDTQYF. Written as DNA, the CDR3 is TGTGCCAGCAGTTTCTTGGCAGGGTACACAGATACGCAGTATTTT. The V gene is TRBV27, the J gene TRBJ2-3; D may be TRBD1 (5 bases). V shed 3 bases and J shed 2 bases, with 12 bases lying between them. The CDR3 length is 15 residues. Germline-derived CDR1 and CDR2 are MNHEY and SMNVEV (reference sequence).

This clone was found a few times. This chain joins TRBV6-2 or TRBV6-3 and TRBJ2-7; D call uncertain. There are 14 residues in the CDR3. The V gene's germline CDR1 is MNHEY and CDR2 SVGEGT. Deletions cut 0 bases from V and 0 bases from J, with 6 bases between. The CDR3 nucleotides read TGTGCCAGCAGTTACTCGACAAACTCCTACGAGCAGTACTTC. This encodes CASSYSTNSYEQYF.

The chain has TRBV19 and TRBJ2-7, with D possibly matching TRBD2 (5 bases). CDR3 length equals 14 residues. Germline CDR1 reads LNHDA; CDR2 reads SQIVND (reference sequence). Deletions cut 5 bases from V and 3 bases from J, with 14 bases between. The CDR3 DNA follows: TGTGCCAGTAGTCGGACTTATGAAATCTACGAGCAGTACTTC. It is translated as CASSRTYEIYEQYF.

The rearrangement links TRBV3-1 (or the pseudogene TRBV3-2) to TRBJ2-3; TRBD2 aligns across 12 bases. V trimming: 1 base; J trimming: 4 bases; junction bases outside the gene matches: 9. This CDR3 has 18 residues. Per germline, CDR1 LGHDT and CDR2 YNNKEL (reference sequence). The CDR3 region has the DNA TGTGCCAGCAGCCAAGCAGCGACTAGCGGGAGATGGGCAGATACGCAGTATTTT. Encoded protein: CASSQAATSGRWADTQYF.

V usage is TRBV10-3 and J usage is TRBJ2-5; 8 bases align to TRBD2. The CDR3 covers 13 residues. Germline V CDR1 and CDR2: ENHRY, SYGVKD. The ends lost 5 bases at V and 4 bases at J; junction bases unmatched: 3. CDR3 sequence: CAISPGTRETQYF. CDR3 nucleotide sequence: TGTGCCATCAGTCCTGGGACTAGAGAGACCCAGTACTTC.

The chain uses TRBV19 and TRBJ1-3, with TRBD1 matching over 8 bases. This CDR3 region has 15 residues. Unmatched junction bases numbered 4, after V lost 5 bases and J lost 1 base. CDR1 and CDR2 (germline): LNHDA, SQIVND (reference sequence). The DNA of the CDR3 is TGTGCCAGTAGTTTATACAGGGGGTCTGGAAACACCATATATTTT. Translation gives CASSLYRGSGNTIYF.

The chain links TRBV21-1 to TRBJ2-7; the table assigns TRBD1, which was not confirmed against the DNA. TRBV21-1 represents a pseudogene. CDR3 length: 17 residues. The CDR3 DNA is TGTGCCAGCAGCAGAACCTTAGAGGACAGGGGGCGGTACGAGCAGTACTTC. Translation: CASSRTLEDRGRYEQYF.

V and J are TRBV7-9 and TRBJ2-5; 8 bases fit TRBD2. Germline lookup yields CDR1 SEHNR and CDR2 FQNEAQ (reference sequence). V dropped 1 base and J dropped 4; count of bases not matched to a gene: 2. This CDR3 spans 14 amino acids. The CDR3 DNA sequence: TGTGCCAGCAGCTTAGGGACTAGCCCAGAGACCCAGTACTTC. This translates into CASSLGTSPETQYF.

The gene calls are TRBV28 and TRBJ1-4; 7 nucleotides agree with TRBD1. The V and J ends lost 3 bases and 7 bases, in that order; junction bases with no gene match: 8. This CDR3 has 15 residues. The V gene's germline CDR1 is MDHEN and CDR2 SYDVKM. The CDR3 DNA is TGTGCCAGCAGTTTGTCAACTGGGACAGCTGAAAAACTGTTTTTT. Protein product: CASSLSTGTAEKLFF.

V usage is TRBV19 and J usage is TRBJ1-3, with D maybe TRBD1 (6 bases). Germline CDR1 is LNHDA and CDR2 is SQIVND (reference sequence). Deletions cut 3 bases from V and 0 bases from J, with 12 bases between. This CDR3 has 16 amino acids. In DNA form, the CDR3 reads TGTGCCAGTAGTATCGGACAGTCTGACTCTGGAAACACCATATATTTT. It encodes CASSIGQSDSGNTIYF.

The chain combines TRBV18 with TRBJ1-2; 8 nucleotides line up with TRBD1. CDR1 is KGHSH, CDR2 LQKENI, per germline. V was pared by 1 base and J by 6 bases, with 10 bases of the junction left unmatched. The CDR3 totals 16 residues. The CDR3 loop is CASSPRVSGQEDGYTF. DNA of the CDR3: TGTGCCAGCTCACCACGAGTGTCGGGACAGGAGGATGGCTACACCTTC.

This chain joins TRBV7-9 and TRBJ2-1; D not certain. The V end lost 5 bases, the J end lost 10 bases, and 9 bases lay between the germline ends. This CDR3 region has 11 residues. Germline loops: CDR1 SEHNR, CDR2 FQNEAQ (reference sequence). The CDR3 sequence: CASSPQREQFF. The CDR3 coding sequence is TGTGCCAGCAGCCCCCAGCGCGAGCAGTTCTTC.

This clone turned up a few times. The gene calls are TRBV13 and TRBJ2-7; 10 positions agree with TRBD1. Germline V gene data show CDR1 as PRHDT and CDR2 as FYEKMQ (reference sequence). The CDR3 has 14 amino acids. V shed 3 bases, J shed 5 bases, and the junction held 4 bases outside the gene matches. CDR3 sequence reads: CASSFDRGLNEQYF. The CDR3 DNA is TGTGCCAGCAGCTTCGACAGGGGGCTAAACGAGCAGTACTTC.

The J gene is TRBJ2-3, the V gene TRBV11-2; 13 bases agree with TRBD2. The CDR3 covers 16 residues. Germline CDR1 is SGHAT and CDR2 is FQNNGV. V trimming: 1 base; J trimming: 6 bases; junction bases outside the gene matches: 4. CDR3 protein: CASSLAGLAGRDTQYF. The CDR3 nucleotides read TGTGCCAGCAGCTTAGCGGGACTAGCGGGAAGGGATACGCAGTATTTT.

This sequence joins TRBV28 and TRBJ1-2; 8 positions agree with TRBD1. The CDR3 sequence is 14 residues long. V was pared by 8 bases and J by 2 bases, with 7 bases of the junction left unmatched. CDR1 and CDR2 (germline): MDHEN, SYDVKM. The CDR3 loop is CASRKQGGNYGYTF. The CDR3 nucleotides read TGTGCCAGCCGTAAACAGGGGGGCAACTATGGCTACACCTTC.

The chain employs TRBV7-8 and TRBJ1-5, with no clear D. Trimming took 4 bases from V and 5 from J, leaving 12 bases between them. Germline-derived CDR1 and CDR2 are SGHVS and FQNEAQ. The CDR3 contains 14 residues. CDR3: CASSSPSEDQPQHF. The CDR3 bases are TGTGCCAGCAGCTCGCCGTCCGAGGATCAGCCCCAGCATTTT.

The CDR3 DNA reads as TGTGCCTTTTCTTCCGGGACAGCCGTCTCTGGAAACACCATATATTTT. Amino acid sequence: CAFSSGTAVSGNTIYF. This chain uses TRBV30 with TRBJ1-3, with 7 positions matching TRBD1. V was pared by 7 bases and J by 0 bases, with 12 bases of the junction left unmatched. The CDR3 has 16 amino acids. CDR1 GTSNPN and CDR2 SVGIG come from the germline V gene (reference sequence).

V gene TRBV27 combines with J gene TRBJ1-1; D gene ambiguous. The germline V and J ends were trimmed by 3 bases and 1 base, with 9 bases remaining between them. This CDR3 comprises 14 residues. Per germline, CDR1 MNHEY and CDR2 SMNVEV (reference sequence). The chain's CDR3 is CASSFGVWNTEAFF. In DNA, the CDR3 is TGTGCCAGCAGTTTCGGGGTTTGGAACACTGAAGCTTTCTTT.